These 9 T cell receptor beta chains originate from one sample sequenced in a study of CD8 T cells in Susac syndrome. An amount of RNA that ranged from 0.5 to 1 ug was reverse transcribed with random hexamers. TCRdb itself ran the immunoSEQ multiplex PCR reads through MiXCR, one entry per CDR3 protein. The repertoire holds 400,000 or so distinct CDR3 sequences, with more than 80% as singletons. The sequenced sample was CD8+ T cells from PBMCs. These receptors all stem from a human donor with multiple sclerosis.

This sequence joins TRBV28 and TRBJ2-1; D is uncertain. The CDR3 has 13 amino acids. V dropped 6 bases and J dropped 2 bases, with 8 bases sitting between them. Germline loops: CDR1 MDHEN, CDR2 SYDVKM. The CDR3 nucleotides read TGTGCCAGCAGACCACCCCCCTACAATGAGCAGTTCTTC. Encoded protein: CASRPPPYNEQFF.

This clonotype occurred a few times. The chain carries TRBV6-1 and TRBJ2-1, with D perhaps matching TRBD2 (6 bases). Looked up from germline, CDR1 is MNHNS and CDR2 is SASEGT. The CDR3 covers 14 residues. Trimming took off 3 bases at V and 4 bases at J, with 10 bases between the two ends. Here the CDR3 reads CASSDSGGYNEQFF. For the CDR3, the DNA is TGTGCCAGCAGTGATTCAGGAGGGTACAATGAGCAGTTCTTC.

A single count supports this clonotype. CDR3 nucleotides: TGTGCCAGCAGCTTCCCTATCGGGGGTACCTACGAGCAGTACTTC. Translated: CASSFPIGGTYEQYF. This sequence joins TRBV5-4 and TRBJ2-7; tentative D call: TRBD2 (6 bases). V lost 2 bases and J 2 bases, leaving 14 bases between the germline ends. Per germline, CDR1 SGHNT and CDR2 YYREEE (reference sequence). This CDR3 region has 15 residues.

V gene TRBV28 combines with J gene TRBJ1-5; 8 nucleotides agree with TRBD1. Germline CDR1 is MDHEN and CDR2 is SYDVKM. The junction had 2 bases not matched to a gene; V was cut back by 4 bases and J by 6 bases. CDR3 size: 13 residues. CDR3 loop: CASSYRGTQPQHF. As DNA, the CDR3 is TGTGCCAGCAGTTACAGGGGGACTCAGCCCCAGCATTTT.

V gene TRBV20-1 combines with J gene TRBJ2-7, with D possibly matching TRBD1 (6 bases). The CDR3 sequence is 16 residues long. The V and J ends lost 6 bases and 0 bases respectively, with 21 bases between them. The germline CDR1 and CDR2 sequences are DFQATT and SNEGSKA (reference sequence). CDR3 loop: CSAQDREGTDSYEQYF. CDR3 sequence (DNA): TGCAGTGCCCAGGACAGAGAGGGGACGGACTCCTACGAGCAGTACTTC.

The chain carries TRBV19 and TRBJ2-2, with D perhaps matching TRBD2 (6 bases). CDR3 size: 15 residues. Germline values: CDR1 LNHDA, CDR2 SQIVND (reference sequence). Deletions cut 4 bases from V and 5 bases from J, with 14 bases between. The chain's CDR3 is CASSRTPGGTGELFF. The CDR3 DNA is TGTGCCAGTAGTAGAACCCCCGGGGGAACCGGGGAGCTGTTTTTT.

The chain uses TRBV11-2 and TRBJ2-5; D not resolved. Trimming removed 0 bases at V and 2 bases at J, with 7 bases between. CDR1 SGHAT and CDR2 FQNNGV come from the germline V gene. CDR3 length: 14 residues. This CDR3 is CASSLEGTQETQYF. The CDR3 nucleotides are TGTGCCAGCAGCTTAGAAGGCACACAAGAGACCCAGTACTTC.

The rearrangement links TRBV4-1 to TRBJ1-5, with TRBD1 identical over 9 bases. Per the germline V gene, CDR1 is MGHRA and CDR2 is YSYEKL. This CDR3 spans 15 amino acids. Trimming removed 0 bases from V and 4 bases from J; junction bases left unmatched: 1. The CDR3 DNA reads TGCGCCAGCAGCCAAGAGACAGGGGGAAATCAGCCCCAGCATTTT. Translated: CASSQETGGNQPQHF.

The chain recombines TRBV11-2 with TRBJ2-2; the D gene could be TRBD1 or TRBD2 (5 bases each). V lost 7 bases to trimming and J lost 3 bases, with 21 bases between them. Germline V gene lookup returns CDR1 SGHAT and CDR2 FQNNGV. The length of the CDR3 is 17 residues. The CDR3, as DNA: TGTGCCAGCATCATCCGATCGACCCAGGGAGACACCGGGGAGCTGTTTTTT. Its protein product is CASIIRSTQGDTGELFF.